The 20 T cell receptor beta chains below were found in one sample sequenced in a study of CD8 T cells in ankylosing spondylitis. MiXCR, applied by TCRdb to the 5' RACE reads, yields one record per CDR3 protein. The table lists approximately 250,000 distinct CDR3 sequences, roughly 32% of them singletons. The sequencing sample was made of blood, either unsorted or a sorted T cell fraction (not recorded which). The receptors come from a male donor with ankylosing spondylitis or in good health (not recorded which).

The chain carries TRBV29-1 and TRBJ1-1; D is uncertain. The CDR3 is made up of 11 amino acids. Germline V CDR1 and CDR2: SQVTM, ANQGSEA. The germline V and J ends were trimmed by 7 bases and 0 bases, with 6 bases remaining between them. DNA for the CDR3: TGCAGCGGCAGGATGAACACTGAAGCTTTCTTT. Residues: CSGRMNTEAFF.

This clonotype occurred a few times. The genes are TRBV3-1 and TRBJ1-1; D perhaps matches TRBD1 (6 bases). The CDR3 spans 15 residues. The V end was cut by 0 bases, the J end by 10 bases, with 18 bases between. The germline CDR1 and CDR2 sequences are LGHDT and YNNKEL (reference sequence). The CDR3 DNA is TGTGCCAGCAGCCAAGAGTCCGGGGGCCGTGTCGGAGCTTTCTTT. It is translated as CASSQESGGRVGAFF. Full variable domain (remainder filled in from reference TRBV3-1 and TRBJ1-1): DTAVSQTPKYLVTQMGNDKSIKCEQNLGHDTMYWYKQDSKKFLKIMFSYNNKELIINETVPNRFSPKSPDKAHLNLHINSLELGDSAVYFCASSQESGGRVGAFFGQGTRLTVV.

This clonotype was found a few times. The chain is built from TRBV20-1 and TRBJ2-7; maybe TRBD2 (7 bases). Germline-derived CDR1 and CDR2 are DFQATT and SNEGSKA (reference sequence). V was shortened by 8 bases and J by 4 bases, with 15 bases between the two germline ends. CDR3 size: 12 residues. CDR3 DNA: TGCAGTCTAGGGGGAGGGGTGTACGAGCAGTACTTC. It codes for CSLGGGVYEQYF.

This clonotype was counted once. The gene calls are TRBV3-1 and TRBJ2-6; no firm D call. V lost 8 bases and J lost 0, with 17 bases in between. Germline assignment: CDR1 LGHDT and CDR2 YNNKEL (reference sequence). The CDR3 runs to 17 residues. The CDR3 DNA reads as TGTGCCAGCTCCCAAGCCCCCTGGGGCTCTGGGGCCAACGTCCTGACTTTC. It codes for CASSQAPWGSGANVLTF.

The sample holds a few counts of this clonotype. The chain combines TRBV6-5 with TRBJ2-7; 7 positions match TRBD2. With 8 bases clipped from V and 3 bases from J, the junction kept 1 base outside the gene matches. The CDR3 covers 11 residues. Germline values: CDR1 MNHEY, CDR2 SVGAGI. The CDR3 nucleotides read TGTGCCAGCTGGGGGGGCTACGAGCAGTACTTC. As protein: CASWGGYEQYF.

This clonotype was seen only a few times. The gene calls are TRBV6-1 and TRBJ1-5; 9 positions agree with TRBD1. The CDR3 length is 17 residues. Trimming took 5 bases from V and 0 from J; bases not matched to a gene: 8. Germline assignment: CDR1 MNHNS and CDR2 SASEGT. The CDR3 nucleotides read TGTGCCAGCAGTCCGGGACAGGGTCCATATAGCAATCAGCCCCAGCATTTT. This gives the protein CASSPGQGPYSNQPQHF.

The chain recombines TRBV20-1 with TRBJ2-7, with TRBD2 matching 7 bases. The CDR3 sequence is 14 residues long. V lost 7 bases, J lost 5 bases, and 14 bases stayed unmatched. Germline loops: CDR1 DFQATT, CDR2 SNEGSKA (reference sequence). CDR3 sequence: CSVSPAGTVDEQYF. The CDR3 nucleotides are TGCAGTGTTAGCCCAGCGGGGACGGTCGACGAGCAGTACTTC.

This clonotype was picked up a small number of times. The J gene is TRBJ2-7, the V gene TRBV6-6; maybe TRBD2 (6 bases). CDR3 size: 13 residues. Between the trimmed V and J ends, which lost 7 bases and 3 bases, there was a span of 13 bases. CDR1 is MNHNY and CDR2 is SVGAGI in the germline V gene (reference sequence). The CDR3 here is CASTRGLNYEQYF. In nucleotides, the CDR3 is TGTGCCAGCACTCGCGGACTAAACTACGAGCAGTACTTC.

The chain links TRBV7-6 to TRBJ2-3; D is undetermined. Germline-derived CDR1 and CDR2 are SGHVS and FNYEAQ. V was pared by 5 bases and J by 1 base, with 19 bases between. The CDR3 is 17 amino acids. The CDR3 nucleotides read TGTGCCAGCAGCCCTCGACTGGCCCACTACGGCACAGATACGCAGTATTTT. Translating it yields CASSPRLAHYGTDTQYF.

This chain connects TRBV28 to TRBJ2-5; D is uncertain. V was trimmed by 2 bases and J by 4 bases, leaving 8 bases between them. Germline-derived CDR1 and CDR2 are MDHEN and SYDVKM. This CDR3 has 13 amino acids. The CDR3 reads CASSLLDLETQYF. The CDR3 coding sequence is TGTGCCAGCAGTTTACTAGACCTAGAGACCCAGTACTTC. Using reference TRBV28 and TRBJ2-5 for the parts outside the CDR3, the full variable domain is DVKVTQSSRYLVKRTGEKVFLECVQDMDHENMFWYRQDPGLGLRLIYFSYDVKMKEKGDIPEGYSVSREKKERFSLILESASTNQTSMYLCASSLLDLETQYFGPGTRLLVL.

V gene TRBV28 combines with J gene TRBJ2-7; D uncertain. The CDR3 has 14 amino acids. Germline V gene data show CDR1 as MDHEN and CDR2 as SYDVKM. With 8 bases removed from V and 3 bases from J, the gap between germline ends came to 17 bases. CDR3 sequence: CASHPHGRDYEQYF. CDR3 coding DNA: TGTGCCAGCCACCCACACGGGCGAGACTACGAGCAGTACTTC.

The chain employs TRBV20-1 and TRBJ2-2, with D hard to call. The CDR3 extends over 13 amino acids. The germline gives CDR1 DFQATT, CDR2 SNEGSKA (reference sequence). The germline V and J ends were trimmed by 7 bases and 0 bases, with 9 bases remaining between them. CDR3 coding DNA: TGCAGTGGTCAGATCGCGAACACCGGGGAGCTGTTTTTT. It codes for CSGQIANTGELFF.

The chain is built from TRBV7-8 and TRBJ2-7, with D tentatively TRBD2 (6 bases). The CDR3 sequence is 15 residues long. V lost 2 bases and J 6 bases, leaving 17 bases between the germline ends. Germline V gives CDR1 SGHVS, CDR2 FQNEAQ. CDR3 DNA sequence: TGTGCCAGCAGCTTAAGTAGCGGTGGGTTCCGCGAGCAGTACTTC. It encodes CASSLSSGGFREQYF.

This clonotype appeared a few times. The chain links TRBV12-3 or TRBV12-4 to TRBJ2-2, with D possibly matching TRBD1 (6 bases). The CDR3 sequence is 13 residues long. V was pared by 6 bases and J by 7 bases, with 12 bases between. The CDR3 coding sequence is TGTGCCAGCAGCCTCACAGGGTTCGGGGAGCTGTTTTTT. It encodes CASSLTGFGELFF.

The genes are TRBV29-1 and TRBJ2-7; unclear D gene. There are 11 residues in the CDR3. V shed 0 bases and J shed 4 bases, with 4 bases lying between them. Germline V gives CDR1 SQVTM, CDR2 ANQGSEA. In DNA, the CDR3 is TGCAGCGTTGAAGAAGTTTACGAGCAGTACTTC. Its translation: CSVEEVYEQYF.

This clonotype came up a few times. The V gene is TRBV29-1, the J gene TRBJ2-3; 8 nucleotides line up with TRBD2. The CDR3 is made up of 17 amino acids. The germline CDR1 and CDR2 sequences are SQVTM and ANQGSEA. J lost 1 base, V lost 3 bases, and 12 bases had no gene match. In DNA form, the CDR3 reads TGCAGCGTTGAGAGGACTAGCTCCACCTTTCGCACAGATACGCAGTATTTT. Protein: CSVERTSSTFRTDTQYF.

This clonotype appeared a few times. The CDR3 DNA sequence: TGTGCCAGCAGTTACAGCTTGGGCTATGGCTACACCTTC. This gives the protein CASSYSLGYGYTF. The gene calls are TRBV6-5 and TRBJ1-2; D ambiguous. V was shortened by 2 bases and J by 4 bases, with 8 bases between the two germline ends. The germline V gene encodes CDR1 MNHEY and CDR2 SVGAGI. The CDR3 is made up of 13 amino acids.

The chain uses TRBV20-1 and TRBJ2-5; TRBD2 matches 11 bases. The CDR3 is made up of 13 amino acids. CDR1 and CDR2 from the germline V gene are DFQATT and SNEGSKA (reference sequence). This chain's CDR3 is CGGTSGSRETQYF. The CDR3 bases are TGCGGTGGGACTAGCGGATCAAGGGAGACCCAGTACTTC.

The sample holds a few counts of this clonotype. The chain uses TRBV15 and TRBJ2-1; D not resolved. The V end was cut by 0 bases, the J end by 2 bases, with 8 bases between. This CDR3 comprises 15 residues. The germline CDR1 and CDR2 sequences are LNHNV and YYDKDF (reference sequence). The CDR3 nucleotides are TGTGCCACCAGCAGAGATGACGGACCCTACAATGAGCAGTTCTTC. It yields the protein CATSRDDGPYNEQFF.

The chain has TRBV12-3 or TRBV12-4 and TRBJ2-1, with 10 bases fitting TRBD1. The CDR3 length is 14 residues. Trimming cost V 8 bases and J 5 bases; bases outside gene matches: 6. The CDR3 sequence: CASSMGQGNNEQFF. The CDR3 region has the DNA TGTGCCAGCTCTATGGGACAGGGGAACAATGAGCAGTTCTTC.